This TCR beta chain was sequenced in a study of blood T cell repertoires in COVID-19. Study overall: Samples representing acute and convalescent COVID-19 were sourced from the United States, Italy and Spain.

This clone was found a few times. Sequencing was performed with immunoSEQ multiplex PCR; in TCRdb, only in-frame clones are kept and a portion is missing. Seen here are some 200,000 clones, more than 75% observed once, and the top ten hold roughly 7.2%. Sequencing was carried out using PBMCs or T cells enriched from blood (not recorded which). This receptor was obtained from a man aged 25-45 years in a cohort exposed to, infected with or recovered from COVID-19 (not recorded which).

The chain's CDR3 is CASSPGLGGTGELFF. The CDR3 DNA is TGTGCCAGTAGTCCCGGTCTAGGGGGAACCGGGGAGCTGTTTTTT. The V call is TRBV19, the J call TRBJ2-2, with D possibly matching TRBD1 (6 bases). CDR1 and CDR2 from the germline V gene are LNHDA and SQIVND (reference sequence). CDR3 length equals 15 residues. The ends were cut back, 5 bases at V and 5 bases at J, with 15 bases in the middle.